The 29 T cell receptor beta chains in this list originate from one sample, sequenced in a study of blood T cell repertoires in COVID-19. TCRdb's table, derived via immunoSEQ multiplex PCR, lists solely in-frame clones and lacks some. The sample comprises 110,000 or so clones, over 70% of which are singletons, and 1.5% to 1.7% rests with the top ten. The sequencing input was peripheral blood. Receptor source: a man aged 50-59 years with acute or convalescent COVID-19.

This chain connects TRBV18 to TRBJ2-1, with 11 bases fitting TRBD2. The J segment lost 6 bases and the V segment lost 5 bases, leaving 6 bases of the junction unmatched. Germline loops: CDR1 KGHSH, CDR2 LQKENI. This CDR3 contains 15 residues. The CDR3 DNA is TGTGCCAGCTCAACCGGGACTAGCGGCTTCAATGAGCAGTTCTTC. Encoded protein: CASSTGTSGFNEQFF.

The chain has TRBV9 and TRBJ2-7; no clear D gene. V was trimmed by 2 bases and J by 4 bases, leaving 10 bases between them. The CDR3 consists of 13 residues. CDR1 is SGDLS, CDR2 YYNGEE, per germline. The CDR3 DNA is TGTGCCAGCAGCGTGGCAAGAGGTTACGAGCAGTACTTC. It codes for CASSVARGYEQYF.

The chain links TRBV5-1 to TRBJ1-4; the D gene is possibly TRBD1 (5 bases). The CDR3 runs to 15 residues. Trimming stripped 4 bases from V and 8 bases from J, with 18 bases between. The germline V gene has CDR1 SGHRS and CDR2 YFSETQ. For the CDR3, the DNA is TGCGCCAGCAGCATTGGGTTCAGGGAATTCGAAAAACTGTTTTTT. This gives the protein CASSIGFREFEKLFF.

This clone was picked up one time. V gene TRBV7-9 combines with J gene TRBJ1-3, with D unclear. This CDR3 is 13 amino acids long. V shed 7 bases and J shed 4 bases, with 11 bases lying between them. Germline V lookup: CDR1 SEHNR, CDR2 FQNEAQ (reference sequence). CDR3 nucleotides: TGTGCCAGCAATCGGGTGGTGGGAAACACCATATATTTT. Its protein product is CASNRVVGNTIYF.

The chain is built from TRBV3-1 (or the pseudogene TRBV3-2) and TRBJ1-2; 10 bases are a match to TRBD1. The germline CDR1 and CDR2 sequences are LGHDT and YNNKEL (reference sequence). The V and J ends lost 4 bases and 4 bases, in that order; junction bases with no gene match: 0. The CDR3 consists of 13 residues. CDR3 DNA sequence: TGTGCCAGCAGCCGGACAGGGGGCTATGGCTACACCTTC. Amino acid sequence: CASSRTGGYGYTF.

The chain carries TRBV6-5 and TRBJ1-1, with 8 bases lining up with TRBD1. V was pared by 7 bases and J by 0 bases, with 4 bases of the junction left unmatched. The CDR3 is 14 amino acids. CDR1 and CDR2 from the germline V gene are MNHEY and SVGAGI. The CDR3, as DNA: TGTGCCAGCACGACAGGGGACCTGAACACTGAAGCTTTCTTT. Residues: CASTTGDLNTEAFF.

The rearrangement joins TRBV2 to TRBJ1-1, with TRBD1 matching over 9 bases. Germline loops: CDR1 SNHLY, CDR2 FYNNEI. V gave up 4 bases and J gave up 4 bases; unmatched junction bases: 7. The CDR3 sequence is 15 residues long. The CDR3 DNA follows: TGTGCCAGCAGTGGGACAGGGGCCCGGGGCACTGAAGCTTTCTTT. As protein: CASSGTGARGTEAFF.

CDR3 coding DNA: TGCGCCAGCAGCGCCGGACAGTATGCCTATGGCTACACCTTC. This sequence encodes CASSAGQYAYGYTF. The V call is TRBV5-1, the J call TRBJ1-2, with D tentatively TRBD1 (6 bases). The CDR3 sequence is 14 residues long. Trimming stripped 4 bases from V and 4 bases from J, with 14 bases between. Looked up from germline, CDR1 is SGHRS and CDR2 is YFSETQ.

This chain connects TRBV6-6 to TRBJ1-5; 8 bases line up with TRBD1. Germline CDR1 reads MNHNY; CDR2 reads SVGAGI (reference sequence). The CDR3 covers 16 residues. Losses at the gene ends were 5 bases for V and 7 bases for J; bases not matched to a gene: 13. As DNA, the CDR3 is TGTGCCAGCAGTACCCCCTATCAGGGGGCAGGCCAGCCCCAGCATTTT. It encodes CASSTPYQGAGQPQHF.

This clone was picked up one time. This chain joins TRBV11-2 and TRBJ2-3, with TRBD2 matching 8 bases. CDR3 length equals 15 residues. Germline V gene sequence: CDR1 SGHAT, CDR2 FQNNGV. Germline trimming cut 3 bases from V and 4 bases from J; bases unmatched to any gene: 6. CDR3 protein: CASSFRGGLADTQYF. The DNA of the CDR3 is TGTGCCAGCAGCTTTCGGGGGGGGCTGGCAGATACGCAGTATTTT.

The V call is TRBV4-1, the J call TRBJ2-3, with 7 nucleotides matching TRBD2. The CDR3 has 15 amino acids. V was clipped by 4 bases and J by 2 bases; unmatched bases: 6. Germline CDR1 and CDR2: MGHRA and YSYEKL. CDR3: CASSLIGLVTDTQYF. The DNA for the CDR3 is TGCGCCAGCAGCCTTATCGGACTAGTCACAGATACGCAGTATTTT.

This clone was recorded only once. The rearrangement uses TRBV19 and TRBJ2-1; 10 bases map to TRBD1. With V trimmed by 5 bases and J by 1 base, 5 bases remained unmatched. CDR1 and CDR2 from the germline V gene are LNHDA and SQIVND (reference sequence). This CDR3 has 16 amino acids. This chain's CDR3 is CASSQTGGHSYNEQFF. The CDR3 bases are TGTGCCAGTAGTCAGACAGGGGGCCATTCCTACAATGAGCAGTTCTTC.

This rearrangement joins TRBV28 to TRBJ2-7, with 12 bases aligning to TRBD1. The V gene end was trimmed by 6 bases and the J gene end by 5 bases; junction bases not matched to a gene: 8. The germline CDR1 and CDR2 sequences are MDHEN and SYDVKM. The CDR3 extends over 15 amino acids. CDR3 sequence (DNA): TGTGCCAGCAGCCCCGGGACAGGGGGCCCGCACGAGCAGTACGTC. This codes for CASSPGTGGPHEQYV.

The gene calls are TRBV9 and TRBJ2-3; TRBD2 matches at 10 bases. Germline CDR1 and CDR2: SGDLS and YYNGEE. The V gene end was trimmed by 4 bases and the J gene end by 6 bases; junction bases not matched to a gene: 14. The CDR3 is made up of 17 amino acids. As DNA, the CDR3 is TGTGCCAGCAGCTCTCGAGGGCTAGCGGGGGCCTCGGATACGCAGTATTTT. It is translated as CASSSRGLAGASDTQYF.

This chain uses TRBV3-1 (or the pseudogene TRBV3-2) with TRBJ2-7; the match to TRBD2 covers 10 bases. J gave up 3 bases and V 3 bases, and 8 bases lay outside the gene matches. The CDR3 consists of 16 residues. CDR1 and CDR2 (germline): LGHDT, YNNKEL (reference sequence). The CDR3 bases are TGTGCCAGCAGCCAGCGAACTAGCGGGGTGCACTACGAGCAGTACTTC. It specifies CASSQRTSGVHYEQYF.

The chain carries TRBV5-4 and TRBJ1-2; 12 nucleotides align to TRBD1. V shed 4 bases, J shed 8 bases, and the junction held 6 bases outside the gene matches. CDR1 is SGHNT and CDR2 is YYREEE in the germline V gene (reference sequence). The CDR3 is 14 residues long. This CDR3 is CASSTGTGGKGYTF. CDR3 DNA sequence: TGTGCCAGCAGCACCGGGACAGGGGGCAAAGGCTACACCTTC.

The chain recombines TRBV25-1 with TRBJ1-6, with D possibly matching TRBD1 (5 bases). Per germline, CDR1 MGHDK and CDR2 SYGVNS. V shed 3 bases and J shed 10 bases, with 10 bases lying between them. CDR3 size: 13 residues. CDR3 in DNA: TGTGCCAGCAGTGAGCAGGGATGGTCACCCCTCCACTTT. Its translation is CASSEQGWSPLHF.

The chain joins TRBV3-1 (or the pseudogene TRBV3-2) to TRBJ2-3; TRBD1 might be the D (5 bases). The CDR3 extends over 14 amino acids. V lost 2 bases and J lost 1, with 7 bases in between. Germline CDR1 and CDR2: LGHDT and YNNKEL (reference sequence). This CDR3 reads CASSQQGGTDTQYF. CDR3 in DNA: TGTGCCAGCAGCCAACAAGGGGGCACAGATACGCAGTATTTT.

The V gene is TRBV12-3 or TRBV12-4, the J gene TRBJ2-2; D gene unclear. The CDR3 length is 11 residues. Trimming cost V 10 bases and J 4 bases, with 7 bases left between them. CDR3 residues: CAIQRTGELFF. The CDR3, as DNA: TGTGCCATTCAGCGCACCGGGGAGCTGTTTTTT.

The rearrangement links TRBV5-1 to TRBJ1-5, with TRBD1 matching over 10 bases. Germline values: CDR1 SGHRS, CDR2 YFSETQ. The CDR3 runs 15 residues. The ends lost 0 bases at V and 7 bases at J; junction bases unmatched: 4. In DNA, the CDR3 is TGCGCCAGCAGCTTGGAAGGGACAGGGGAACAGCCCCAGCATTTT. Residues: CASSLEGTGEQPQHF.

This sequence joins TRBV28 and TRBJ2-7; tentative D call: TRBD2 (5 bases). V was shortened by 7 bases and J by 4 bases, with 17 bases between the two germline ends. This CDR3 comprises 14 residues. Germline CDR1 is MDHEN and CDR2 is SYDVKM. CDR3 bases: TGTGCCAGCAAAAGGAGTGGGAGCCTATACGAGCAGTACTTC. The encoded protein is CASKRSGSLYEQYF.

This clone has more than one count but fewer than ten. This CDR3 is CASSSETGVGEKLFF. For the CDR3, the DNA is TGTGCCAGCAGTTCCGAGACAGGGGTGGGAGAAAAACTGTTTTTT. The V and J genes are TRBV28 and TRBJ1-4, with 8 bases fitting TRBD1. J was trimmed by 8 bases and V by 4 bases; bases with no gene match: 9. The CDR3 has 15 amino acids. Germline V lookup: CDR1 MDHEN, CDR2 SYDVKM.

The rearrangement joins TRBV4-1 to TRBJ1-2; no clear D gene. V was pared by 4 bases and J by 7 bases, with 19 bases between. CDR3 length: 15 amino acids. Germline V lookup: CDR1 MGHRA, CDR2 YSYEKL. CDR3: CASSRTIMEGGGYTF. As DNA, the CDR3 is TGCGCCAGCAGCCGAACCATCATGGAGGGAGGTGGCTACACCTTC.

The V gene is TRBV5-1, the J gene TRBJ1-2, with D possibly TRBD1 on 6 matching bases. Germline CDR1 SGHRS, CDR2 YFSETQ. The CDR3 covers 14 residues. With 0 bases removed from V and 4 bases from J, the gap between germline ends came to 10 bases. CDR3 in amino acids: CASSLEQGSYGYTF. CDR3 coding DNA: TGCGCCAGCAGCTTGGAACAGGGTAGCTATGGCTACACCTTC.

The chain carries TRBV20-1 and TRBJ2-3, with 9 bases fitting TRBD2. Losses at the gene ends were 3 bases for V and 6 bases for J; bases not matched to a gene: 13. The CDR3 consists of 16 residues. Germline lookup yields CDR1 DFQATT and CDR2 SNEGSKA (reference sequence). The CDR3 sequence is CSASVGGGASFDTQYF. Written as DNA, the CDR3 is TGCAGTGCTAGTGTAGGCGGGGGGGCCTCATTTGATACGCAGTATTTT.

The V gene is TRBV3-1 (or the pseudogene TRBV3-2), the J gene TRBJ1-2; D gene ambiguous. From germline, CDR1 is LGHDT and CDR2 YNNKEL (reference sequence). CDR3 length: 12 amino acids. V was pared by 1 base and J by 8 bases, with 8 bases between. CDR3 region: CASSQVKFGYTF. The CDR3 DNA reads TGTGCCAGCAGCCAAGTTAAATTCGGCTACACCTTC.

The chain recombines TRBV14 with TRBJ1-6, with TRBD1 identical over 10 bases. CDR3 length: 17 residues. Trimming at V came to 5 bases and at J to 10 bases, leaving 14 bases not matched to a gene. In germline, CDR1 is SGHDN, CDR2 FVKESK. CDR3 residues: CASSRQGARVGNSPLHF. The DNA of the CDR3 is TGTGCCAGCAGCAGACAGGGGGCGAGGGTTGGGAACTCACCCCTCCACTTT.

The chain uses TRBV11-3 and TRBJ2-2; D possibly corresponds to TRBD1 (6 bases). Trimming stripped 4 bases from V and 7 bases from J, with 16 bases between. Germline CDR1 reads SGHNT; CDR2 reads YENEEA. The CDR3 runs 15 residues. DNA of the CDR3: TGTGCCAGCAGCTCAAGACAGGCAGAGGACGGGGAGCTGTTTTTT. This codes for CASSSRQAEDGELFF.

To note about this clone: The junction differs from germline at one of its ends, possibly a read error. The chain recombines TRBV2 with TRBJ1-4, with 8 positions matching TRBD1. The CDR3 consists of 14 residues. CDR1 is SNHLY and CDR2 is FYNNEI in the germline V gene. CDR3 protein: CASTENGDRSKAHF. CDR3 bases: TGTGCCAGCACCGAAAATGGGGACAGGTCCAAAGCCCATTTT. The whole variable domain, remainder taken from reference TRBV2 and TRBJ1-4, is EPEVTQTPSHQVTQMGQEVILRCVPISNHLYFYWYRQILGQKVEFLVSFYNNEISEKSEIFDDQFSVERPDGSNFTLKIRSTKLEDSAMYFCASTENGDRSKAHFGSGTQLSVL.